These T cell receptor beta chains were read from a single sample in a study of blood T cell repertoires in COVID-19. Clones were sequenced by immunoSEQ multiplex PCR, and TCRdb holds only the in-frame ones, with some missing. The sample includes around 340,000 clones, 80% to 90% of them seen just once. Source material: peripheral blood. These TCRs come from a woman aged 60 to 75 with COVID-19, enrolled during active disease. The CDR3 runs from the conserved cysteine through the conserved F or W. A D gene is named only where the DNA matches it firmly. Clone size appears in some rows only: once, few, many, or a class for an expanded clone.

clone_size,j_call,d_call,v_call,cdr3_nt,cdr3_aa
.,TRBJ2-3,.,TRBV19,TGTGCCAGTAGTATAGAAAGGGGGGATACGCAGTATTTT,CASSIERGDTQYF
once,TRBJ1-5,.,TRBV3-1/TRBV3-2,TGTGCCCGAAACACCCGGGACTGTAGCAATCAGCCCCAGCATTTT,CARNTRDCSNQPQHF
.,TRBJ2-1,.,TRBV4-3,TGCGCCAGCAGCCAAGCAGGTTCGGTGGGTGAGCAGTTCTTC,CASSQAGSVGEQFF
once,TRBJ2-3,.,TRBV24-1,TGTGCCACCAGTGACTACACAGATACGCAGTATTTT,CATSDYTDTQYF
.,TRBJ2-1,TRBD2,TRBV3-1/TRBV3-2,TGTGCCAGCAGCCAGCAGGGGACTAGCGGGCCCTTAAATGAGCAGTTCTTC,CASSQQGTSGPLNEQFF
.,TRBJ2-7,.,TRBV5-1,TGCGCCAGCAGCTTGGCACAGAACTACGAGCAGTACTTC,CASSLAQNYEQYF
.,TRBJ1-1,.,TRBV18,TGTGCCAGCTCCCCTAAGGGGGACACTGAAGCTTTCTTT,CASSPKGDTEAFF
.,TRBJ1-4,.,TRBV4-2,TGTGCCAGCAGCCAAGAGGGACACAGACCCTTGGAAGAAAAACTGTTTTTT,CASSQEGHRPLEEKLFF
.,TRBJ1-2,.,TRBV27,TGTGCCAGCAGTTTTTCGGGGGGGGCGCAGGGCTACACCTTC,CASSFSGGAQGYTF
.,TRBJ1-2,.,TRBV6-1,TGTGCCAGCAGTGATAGCTTGGGGGGATTTTATGGCTACACCTTC,CASSDSLGGFYGYTF
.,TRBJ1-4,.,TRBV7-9,TGTGCCAGCAGCTTCGGCAGCGCATCTGAAAAACTGTTTTTT,CASSFGSASEKLFF
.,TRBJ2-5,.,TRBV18,TGTGCCAGCTCACCACGGAACCTCGGGGGTTTGGGTGAGACCCAGTACTTC,CASSPRNLGGLGETQYF
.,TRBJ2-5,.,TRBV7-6,TGTGCCAGCAGCTTGACTAGACAACAAGAGACCCAGTACTTC,CASSLTRQQETQYF
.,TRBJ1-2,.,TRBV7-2,TGTGCCAGCAGCTTAGGGGCAGTCTATGGCTACACCTTC,CASSLGAVYGYTF
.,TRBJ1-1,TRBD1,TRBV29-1,TGCAGCGATGGGACAGTGAACACTGAAGCTTTCTTT,CSDGTVNTEAFF
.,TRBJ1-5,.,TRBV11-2,TGTGCCAGCAGCTTAGACCCTCAGGTGCTCCAGCCCCAGCATTTT,CASSLDPQVLQPQHF
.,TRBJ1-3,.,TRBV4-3,TGCGCCAGCAGCCAAGTGGGGGGTGGAAACACCATATATTTT,CASSQVGGGNTIYF
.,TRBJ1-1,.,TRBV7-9,TGTGCCAGCAGCTCACACGACTCCTTGGGAGGCACTGAAGCTTTCTTT,CASSSHDSLGGTEAFF
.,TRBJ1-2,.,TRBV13,TGTGCCAGCAGCTCGGGAGAGGGACCTATTGGACCTCTTAACTATGGCTACACCTTC,CASSSGEGPIGPLNYGYTF
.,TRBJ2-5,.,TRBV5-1,TGCGCCAGCAGCTTGTTAGAGGGCCAAGAGACCCAGTACTTC,CASSLLEGQETQYF
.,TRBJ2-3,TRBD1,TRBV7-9,TGTGCCAGCAGTTTCCGGACAGGGCCTAGCACAGATACGCAGTATTTT,CASSFRTGPSTDTQYF